These T cell receptor beta chains were read from a single sample in a study of cytotoxic CD8 clonotypes in ibrutinib-treated CLL. TCRdb's copy holds only in-frame clones and misses some; the assay was immunoSEQ multiplex PCR. The sample includes tens of thousands of clones, roughly 70% of them seen just once. The sample was PBMCs, taken at disease progression, from a patient treated with ibrutinib. These receptors all stem from a human donor with chronic lymphocytic leukemia. CDR3s include the opening cysteine and the closing phenylalanine or tryptophan. The D gene is left open where the match is weak. Some rows have no size entry. The others give once, few or many, or a class for an expanded clone.

d_call: .; clone_size: few; v_call: TRBV28; j_call: TRBJ1-4; cdr3_aa: CASSFAGDNEKLFF; cdr3_nt: TGTGCCAGCAGTTTTGCGGGCGATAATGAAAAACTGTTTTTT
d_call: .; clone_size: .; v_call: TRBV6-5; j_call: TRBJ2-4; cdr3_aa: CASSYSSQGIQYF; cdr3_nt: TGTGCCAGCAGTTACTCGAGCCAGGGCATTCAGTACTTC
d_call: .; clone_size: .; v_call: TRBV7-7; j_call: TRBJ1-1; cdr3_aa: CASSLQQNTEAFF; cdr3_nt: TGTGCTAGCAGCTTACAGCAGAACACTGAAGCTTTCTTT
d_call: .; clone_size: .; v_call: TRBV28; j_call: TRBJ1-1; cdr3_aa: CASSFPGRNTEAFF; cdr3_nt: TGTGCCAGCAGTTTTCCCGGAAGGAACACTGAAGCTTTCTTT
d_call: .; clone_size: medium-sized; v_call: TRBV5-8; j_call: TRBJ1-1; cdr3_aa: CASSFAEGEAFF; cdr3_nt: TGTGCCAGCAGCTTCGCGGAGGGTGAAGCTTTCTTT
d_call: TRBD1; clone_size: .; v_call: TRBV10-1; j_call: TRBJ1-2; cdr3_aa: CASSRTGNYGYTF; cdr3_nt: TGCGCCAGCAGTCGGACAGGGAACTATGGCTACACCTTC
d_call: TRBD2; clone_size: once; v_call: TRBV7-3; j_call: TRBJ2-7; cdr3_aa: CASSSGLGGRYEQYF; cdr3_nt: TGTGCCAGCAGCTCGGGACTAGGCGGGCGCTACGAGCAGTACTTC
d_call: TRBD2; clone_size: .; v_call: TRBV10-1; j_call: TRBJ2-7; cdr3_aa: CASSGTIAGTSYEQYF; cdr3_nt: TGCGCCAGCAGTGGAACCATCGCTGGGACTAGCTACGAGCAGTACTTC
d_call: .; clone_size: once; v_call: TRBV6-6; j_call: TRBJ2-7; cdr3_aa: CASSQGTSGYEQYF; cdr3_nt: TGTGCCAGCAGTCAAGGGACATCCGGCTACGAGCAGTACTTC
d_call: .; clone_size: .; v_call: TRBV5-1; j_call: TRBJ2-5; cdr3_aa: CASSYQETQYF; cdr3_nt: TGCGCCAGCAGCTACCAAGAGACCCAGTACTTC
d_call: .; clone_size: few; v_call: TRBV19; j_call: TRBJ2-7; cdr3_aa: CASSITVRYEQYF; cdr3_nt: TGTGCCAGTAGTATCACGGTCCGCTACGAGCAGTACTTC
d_call: .; clone_size: once; v_call: TRBV29-1; j_call: TRBJ1-6; cdr3_aa: CSGAARGMENSPLHF; cdr3_nt: TGCAGCGGCGCCGCAAGAGGTATGGAGAATTCACCCCTCCACTTT
d_call: .; clone_size: .; v_call: TRBV7-2; j_call: TRBJ2-2; cdr3_aa: CASSLFRYTNTGELFF; cdr3_nt: TGTGCCAGCAGCTTATTTCGGTACACGAACACCGGGGAGCTGTTTTTT
d_call: .; clone_size: .; v_call: TRBV7-9; j_call: TRBJ1-3; cdr3_aa: CASSAQDDSGNTIYF; cdr3_nt: TGTGCCAGCAGCGCCCAGGACGACTCTGGAAACACCATATATTTT
d_call: .; clone_size: .; v_call: TRBV29-1; j_call: TRBJ2-5; cdr3_aa: CSDSGQGQETQYF; cdr3_nt: TGCAGCGATTCCGGTCAAGGGCAAGAGACCCAGTACTTC
d_call: .; clone_size: once; v_call: TRBV5-4; j_call: TRBJ2-3; cdr3_aa: CASSPGGQRGTDTQYF; cdr3_nt: TGTGCCAGCAGCCCTGGTGGGCAAAGGGGCACAGATACGCAGTATTTT
d_call: .; clone_size: .; v_call: TRBV19; j_call: TRBJ2-3; cdr3_aa: CASGRAGADTQYF; cdr3_nt: TGTGCCAGTGGCCGGGCCGGAGCAGATACGCAGTATTTT
d_call: .; clone_size: .; v_call: TRBV6-5; j_call: TRBJ2-2; cdr3_aa: CASKTLEEGGELFF; cdr3_nt: TGTGCCAGCAAGACGCTAGAAGAGGGCGGGGAGCTGTTTTTT
d_call: .; clone_size: .; v_call: TRBV7-3; j_call: TRBJ2-2; cdr3_aa: CASSLGPTGELFF; cdr3_nt: TGTGCCAGCAGCTTAGGGCCCACCGGGGAGCTGTTTTTT
d_call: TRBD1; clone_size: .; v_call: TRBV6-6; j_call: TRBJ1-5; cdr3_aa: CASSQQGMDNQPQHF; cdr3_nt: TGTGCCAGCAGTCAACAGGGGATGGACAATCAGCCCCAGCATTTT
d_call: TRBD1; clone_size: .; v_call: TRBV6-6; j_call: TRBJ1-3; cdr3_aa: CASSYSDRGSGNTIYF; cdr3_nt: TGTGCCAGCAGTTACTCGGACAGGGGCTCTGGAAACACCATATATTTT
d_call: TRBD1; clone_size: .; v_call: TRBV7-9; j_call: TRBJ1-2; cdr3_aa: CASSLWTGGRGEYGYTF; cdr3_nt: TGTGCCAGCAGCCTCTGGACAGGGGGCCGCGGAGAGTATGGCTACACCTTC
d_call: TRBD1; clone_size: .; v_call: TRBV27; j_call: TRBJ2-7; cdr3_aa: CASSLLARGHFYEQYF; cdr3_nt: TGTGCCAGCAGTTTATTGGCGAGGGGGCACTTCTACGAGCAGTACTTC
d_call: .; clone_size: few; v_call: TRBV4-2; j_call: TRBJ1-4; cdr3_aa: CASSQATALVYEKLFF; cdr3_nt: TGTGCCAGCAGCCAAGCCACGGCACTAGTTTATGAAAAACTGTTTTTT
d_call: .; clone_size: .; v_call: TRBV14; j_call: TRBJ1-2; cdr3_aa: CASSQEAAISNYGYTF; cdr3_nt: TGTGCCAGCAGCCAAGAAGCGGCCATCTCTAACTATGGCTACACCTTC
d_call: .; clone_size: .; v_call: TRBV6-1; j_call: TRBJ2-1; cdr3_aa: CASSEMDEQFF; cdr3_nt: TGTGCCAGCAGTGAAATGGATGAGCAGTTCTTC
d_call: .; clone_size: .; v_call: TRBV10-3; j_call: TRBJ1-1; cdr3_aa: CAILKGIGKDTEAFF; cdr3_nt: TGTGCCATCTTGAAGGGAATTGGGAAGGACACTGAAGCTTTCTTT
d_call: .; clone_size: .; v_call: TRBV9; j_call: TRBJ1-1; cdr3_aa: CAVLRVNTEAFF; cdr3_nt: TGTGCCGTTCTCAGGGTGAACACTGAAGCTTTCTTT
d_call: .; clone_size: .; v_call: TRBV13; j_call: TRBJ1-2; cdr3_aa: CASSLSRVGYTF; cdr3_nt: TGTGCCAGCAGCTTGAGCAGGGTTGGCTACACCTTC
d_call: .; clone_size: .; v_call: TRBV7-6; j_call: TRBJ2-7; cdr3_aa: CASSSGASYEQYF; cdr3_nt: TGTGCCAGCAGCTCGGGAGCTTCCTACGAGCAGTACTTC
d_call: .; clone_size: .; v_call: TRBV19; j_call: TRBJ2-2; cdr3_aa: CASTRENTGELFF; cdr3_nt: TGTGCCTCGACACGTGAGAACACCGGGGAGCTGTTTTTT
d_call: .; clone_size: .; v_call: TRBV4-2; j_call: TRBJ2-7; cdr3_aa: CASSPFGQLSYEQYF; cdr3_nt: TGTGCCAGCAGCCCTTTCGGGCAGCTCTCCTACGAGCAGTACTTC
d_call: .; clone_size: .; v_call: TRBV6-5; j_call: TRBJ1-2; cdr3_aa: CASSFSDRPDYGYTF; cdr3_nt: TGTGCCAGCAGTTTTTCCGACAGGCCAGACTATGGCTACACCTTC
d_call: TRBD2; clone_size: .; v_call: TRBV19; j_call: TRBJ2-3; cdr3_aa: CASSDSGLAGPDTQYF; cdr3_nt: TGTGCCAGTAGCGACTCAGGACTAGCGGGACCAGATACGCAGTATTTT
d_call: .; clone_size: .; v_call: TRBV6-5; j_call: TRBJ2-3; cdr3_aa: CASSYSGITQYF; cdr3_nt: TGTGCCAGCAGTTACTCGGGTATTACGCAGTATTTT
d_call: .; clone_size: .; v_call: TRBV15; j_call: TRBJ1-5; cdr3_aa: CATSRDDVLWPQHF; cdr3_nt: TGTGCCACCAGCAGAGATGACGTACTGTGGCCCCAGCATTTT
d_call: .; clone_size: .; v_call: TRBV4-2; j_call: TRBJ1-2; cdr3_aa: CASSQDPPGSGDYGYTF; cdr3_nt: TGTGCCAGCAGCCAAGACCCCCCAGGGAGCGGCGACTATGGCTACACCTTC
d_call: .; clone_size: .; v_call: TRBV14; j_call: TRBJ1-1; cdr3_aa: CASSQAGRGQTEAFF; cdr3_nt: TGTGCCAGCAGCCAAGCTGGGAGGGGTCAAACTGAAGCTTTCTTT
d_call: .; clone_size: .; v_call: TRBV27; j_call: TRBJ2-5; cdr3_aa: CASSLRGALYQETQYF; cdr3_nt: TGTGCCAGCAGTTTGAGAGGGGCACTGTACCAAGAGACCCAGTACTTC
d_call: TRBD1; clone_size: .; v_call: TRBV4-1; j_call: TRBJ1-4; cdr3_aa: CASSLPGQGGEKLFF; cdr3_nt: TGCGCCAGCAGCCTGCCGGGACAGGGAGGTGAAAAACTGTTTTTT
d_call: .; clone_size: .; v_call: TRBV19; j_call: TRBJ1-2; cdr3_aa: CASNLEPGQNYGYTF; cdr3_nt: TGTGCCAGTAACCTCGAACCGGGCCAGAACTATGGCTACACCTTC
d_call: .; clone_size: .; v_call: TRBV5-1; j_call: TRBJ1-4; cdr3_aa: CASSLSGIANEKLFF; cdr3_nt: TGCGCCAGCAGCTTGTCGGGGATTGCTAATGAAAAACTGTTTTTT
d_call: .; clone_size: .; v_call: TRBV6-6; j_call: TRBJ1-1; cdr3_aa: CASSWGHETEAFF; cdr3_nt: TGTGCCAGCAGTTGGGGGCATGAAACTGAAGCTTTCTTT
d_call: TRBD1; clone_size: few; v_call: TRBV5-1; j_call: TRBJ1-4; cdr3_aa: CASSSNPGQGSSEKLFF; cdr3_nt: TGCGCCAGCAGCTCCAACCCGGGACAGGGTTCGTCTGAAAAACTGTTTTTT
d_call: .; clone_size: .; v_call: TRBV7-9; j_call: TRBJ2-5; cdr3_aa: CASSFTGGKETQYF; cdr3_nt: TGTGCCAGCAGCTTCACAGGCGGGAAAGAGACCCAGTACTTC
d_call: .; clone_size: .; v_call: TRBV5-6; j_call: TRBJ1-2; cdr3_aa: CASSFTPGDGYTF; cdr3_nt: TGTGCCAGCAGCTTCACTCCAGGGGATGGCTACACCTTC